The 10 T cell receptor beta chains below were found in one sample sequenced in a study of blood T cell repertoires in COVID-19 (dated by TCRdb to 2020 to 2022). Libraries were prepared through the immunoSEQ multiplex PCR assay. TCRdb holds this immuneACCESS table with in-frame rearrangements only. Some clones are missing; in checked studies, unresolved V genes explain under half, and the rest has no known cause. The sample table contains some 520,000 clones; only one count was recorded for roughly 87% of them. Together, the top ten hold roughly 1% of the sample. The sequenced material came from peripheral blood. The receptors come from a young man with COVID-19, enrolled during active disease.

This clone has just one count. The gene calls are TRBV2 and TRBJ2-3; TRBD1 matches 11 bases. Trimming cost V 7 bases and J 5 bases; bases outside gene matches: 5. This CDR3 has 14 amino acids. The germline gives CDR1 SNHLY, CDR2 FYNNEI. The CDR3 protein is CASIVGTGGDTQYF. CDR3 sequence (DNA): TGTGCCAGCATCGTAGGGACAGGGGGAGATACGCAGTATTTT.

This chain uses TRBV9 with TRBJ2-5, with 10 bases identical to TRBD1. The CDR3 spans 14 residues. The V gene end was trimmed by 3 bases and the J gene end by 5 bases; junction bases not matched to a gene: 4. Germline V gene lookup returns CDR1 SGDLS and CDR2 YYNGEE. CDR3 DNA: TGTGCCAGCAGCGCCGCGGACAGGGGGGAGACCCAGTACTTC. As protein: CASSAADRGETQYF.

V usage is TRBV20-1 and J usage is TRBJ2-1; D might be TRBD2 (5 bases). The V end was cut by 5 bases, the J end by 9 bases, with 11 bases between. The CDR3 sequence is 11 residues long. CDR1 and CDR2 (germline): DFQATT, SNEGSKA (reference sequence). The CDR3 loop is CSAVLVREQFF. The CDR3 region has the DNA TGCAGTGCTGTACTAGTGCGTGAGCAGTTCTTC.

This clone appeared a single time. The chain couples TRBV4-1 to TRBJ2-7; 10 bases agree with TRBD1. The CDR3 length is 14 residues. V gave up 4 bases and J gave up 6 bases; unmatched junction bases: 6. CDR1 is MGHRA, CDR2 YSYEKL, per germline. CDR3 sequence: CASSLRQGAGEQYF. CDR3 coding DNA: TGCGCCAGCAGCCTTCGACAGGGGGCCGGCGAGCAGTACTTC.

The V gene is TRBV19, the J gene TRBJ2-6; 9 nucleotides agree with TRBD1. The J segment lost 4 bases and the V segment lost 10 bases, leaving 8 bases of the junction unmatched. The CDR3 has 15 amino acids. CDR1 is LNHDA and CDR2 is SQIVND in the germline V gene (reference sequence). The CDR3 here is CATGDRVSGANVLTF. The CDR3 DNA follows: TGTGCCACCGGGGACAGGGTGTCGGGGGCCAACGTCCTGACTTTC.

The V gene is TRBV5-5, the J gene TRBJ1-5, with 10 bases lining up with TRBD1. The germline V gene has CDR1 SGHKS and CDR2 YYEKEE (reference sequence). After removal of 4 bases from V and 4 bases from J, the junction contained 8 bases not matched to a gene. CDR3 size: 16 residues. The CDR3 bases are TGTGCCAGCAGCCCGAGGGACAGGGGTGGGAATCAGCCCCAGCATTTT. Translated, it gives CASSPRDRGGNQPQHF.

J is TRBJ2-2 and V is TRBV9; 7 bases align to TRBD2. The CDR3 length is 14 residues. The V gene's germline CDR1 is SGDLS and CDR2 YYNGEE. Unmatched junction bases numbered 6, after V lost 6 bases and J lost 4 bases. The CDR3 spells CASNLWGGTGELFF. For the CDR3, the DNA is TGTGCCAGCAACCTTTGGGGGGGCACCGGGGAGCTGTTTTTT.

The chain has TRBV3-1 (or the pseudogene TRBV3-2) and TRBJ2-3; 12 bases are a match to TRBD2. Trimming cost V 3 bases and J 4 bases; bases outside gene matches: 8. Germline V gene sequence: CDR1 LGHDT, CDR2 YNNKEL (reference sequence). The CDR3 has 17 residues. CDR3 nucleotide sequence: TGTGCCAGCAGCCAGGCCCGGACTAGCGGGGTCCCAGATACGCAGTATTTT. It encodes CASSQARTSGVPDTQYF.

This chain uses TRBV19 with TRBJ1-2, with 7 bases fitting TRBD1. This CDR3 contains 17 residues. The germline gives CDR1 LNHDA, CDR2 SQIVND (reference sequence). V lost 6 bases, J lost 0 bases, and 13 bases stayed unmatched. The CDR3 is CASSEGDRAYSNYGYTF. Here the CDR3 DNA reads TGTGCCAGTAGCGAAGGAGACAGGGCGTACTCTAACTATGGCTACACCTTC.

J is TRBJ2-1 and V is TRBV15; TRBD2 aligns across 10 bases. J was trimmed by 7 bases and V by 3 bases; bases with no gene match: 6. The CDR3 is 15 amino acids. Germline CDR1 reads LNHNV; CDR2 reads YYDKDF (reference sequence). The chain's CDR3 is CATSRRLAGGNEQFF. The CDR3 region has the DNA TGTGCCACCAGCAGGAGACTAGCGGGTGGTAATGAGCAGTTCTTC.